The 21 T cell receptor beta chains listed next were all sequenced from one sample in a study of blood T cell repertoires in COVID-19. TCRdb's table, derived via immunoSEQ multiplex PCR, lists solely in-frame clones and lacks some. The sample contains approximately 46,000 clones, approximately 81% of which appear only once. The sequencing input was peripheral blood. The receptors come from a woman between 65 and 79 years old with acute or convalescent COVID-19.

CDR3 bases: TGTGCCAGTCTAGCGGGAGGGCCCTCCTACGAGCAGTACTTC. Its protein product is CASLAGGPSYEQYF. The chain uses TRBV19 and TRBJ2-7, with TRBD2 matching over 12 bases. CDR1 is LNHDA and CDR2 is SQIVND in the germline V gene (reference sequence). This CDR3 contains 14 residues. Losses at the gene ends were 8 bases for V and 0 bases for J; bases not matched to a gene: 2.

This clone was detected once. The genes are TRBV21-1 and TRBJ2-3; whether TRBD2, the table's D call, matches the DNA was not checked. TRBV21-1 is a listed pseudogene. CDR3 length: 18 amino acids. The CDR3 loop reads CASSKCHSGSRNTDTQYF. In nucleotides, the CDR3 is TGTGCCAGCAGCAAATGTCATTCGGGGAGCCGGAACACAGATACGCAGTATTTT.

This clone has only one observation. The gene calls are TRBV19 and TRBJ1-2; possibly TRBD1 for D (6 bases). This CDR3 contains 14 residues. V shed 2 bases and J shed 7 bases, with 14 bases lying between them. Germline V CDR1 and CDR2: LNHDA, SQIVND (reference sequence). DNA for the CDR3: TGTGCCAGTAGTATACTTCCCAGGGGTTTTGGCTACACCTTC. It specifies CASSILPRGFGYTF.

The chain links TRBV5-1 to TRBJ1-4, with 7 bases that match TRBD1. The CDR3 sequence is 15 residues long. Germline CDR1 is SGHRS and CDR2 is YFSETQ. J was trimmed by 5 bases and V by 6 bases; bases with no gene match: 10. CDR3 nucleotide sequence: TGCGCCAGCACCCTCACAGGGGCGGTAAATGAAAAACTGTTTTTT. It yields the protein CASTLTGAVNEKLFF.

J is TRBJ2-6 and V is TRBV7-3, with a tentative D call TRBD2 (6 bases). The CDR3 totals 17 residues. Trimming stripped 1 base from V and 2 bases from J, with 12 bases between. Germline assignment: CDR1 SGHTA and CDR2 FQGTGA. The DNA of the CDR3 is TGTGCCAGCAGCTTAAATTCGGGAGCCGCTGGGGCCAACGTCCTGACTTTC. This encodes CASSLNSGAAGANVLTF.

The gene calls are TRBV7-6 and TRBJ2-2; D is possibly TRBD2 (6 bases). This CDR3 is built from 17 residues. The V gene lost 3 bases and the J gene lost 1 base, with 15 bases spanning the gap. CDR1 and CDR2 from the germline V gene are SGHVS and FNYEAQ. The DNA for the CDR3 is TGTGCCAGCAGCTTGCCTGGAGGAGCGGGGAACACCGGGGAGCTGTTTTTT. The encoded protein is CASSLPGGAGNTGELFF.

This clone has more than one count but fewer than ten. This chain uses TRBV11-3 with TRBJ2-7; 10 nucleotides agree with TRBD2. Germline loops: CDR1 SGHNT, CDR2 YENEEA. The ends lost 6 bases at V and 4 bases at J; junction bases unmatched: 15. This CDR3 is built from 17 residues. The CDR3 loop reads CASRTPGDGTSEYEQYF. CDR3 DNA sequence: TGTGCCAGCAGAACCCCAGGGGATGGGACTAGCGAATACGAGCAGTACTTC.

The chain uses TRBV6-5 and TRBJ1-2, with a weak D call TRBD1 (5 bases). The CDR3 has 15 residues. Per the germline V gene, CDR1 is MNHEY and CDR2 is SVGAGI. Trimming stripped 2 bases from V and 1 base from J, with 11 bases between. CDR3 DNA: TGTGCCAGCAGTTACAGCAGGGCGATTAACTATGGCTACACCTTC. Protein: CASSYSRAINYGYTF.

The chain recombines TRBV29-1 with TRBJ2-1; 9 bases are shared with TRBD2. J lost 4 bases, V lost 3 bases, and 4 bases had no gene match. The CDR3 consists of 14 residues. Germline V gene lookup returns CDR1 SQVTM and CDR2 ANQGSEA. DNA of the CDR3: TGCAGCGTTGATACTAGCGGGTTGTACAATGAGCAGTTCTTC. Amino acids: CSVDTSGLYNEQFF.

V and J are TRBV6-5 and TRBJ2-1; maybe TRBD1 (6 bases). CDR1 and CDR2 (germline): MNHEY, SVGAGI. V lost 4 bases, J lost 4 bases, and 17 bases lay in between. This CDR3 is 16 amino acids long. The CDR3, as DNA: TGTGCCAGCAGTTTGGACAGCAAAGGGCTGTACAATGAGCAGTTCTTC. Its translation is CASSLDSKGLYNEQFF.

This chain joins TRBV7-2 and TRBJ2-7; no reliable D call. This CDR3 has 14 residues. V lost 6 bases, J lost 1 base, and 13 bases lay in between. CDR1 SGHTA and CDR2 FQGNSA come from the germline V gene. Here the CDR3 DNA reads TGTGCCAGCAGGCCAACCCTAGTATCCTACGAGCAGTACTTC. Protein: CASRPTLVSYEQYF.

This clone was detected only once. The J gene is TRBJ2-2, the V gene TRBV6-6, with D maybe TRBD1 (5 bases). The germline V gene has CDR1 MNHNY and CDR2 SVGAGI (reference sequence). The CDR3 spans 13 residues. Deletions cut 5 bases from V and 5 bases from J, with 9 bases between. The CDR3 reads CASSLDRTGELFF. CDR3 in DNA: TGTGCCAGCAGTCTCGACAGAACCGGGGAGCTGTTTTTT.

This chain links TRBV4-2 with TRBJ2-2, with 9 bases matching TRBD2. CDR3 length: 17 amino acids. Germline V gives CDR1 LGHNA, CDR2 YNFKEQ. After removal of 1 base from V and 7 bases from J, the junction contained 10 bases not matched to a gene. This CDR3 reads CASSQGSSGTLIGELFF. The CDR3 DNA follows: TGTGCCAGCAGCCAAGGGTCTAGCGGGACCCTAATCGGGGAGCTGTTTTTT.

This chain's CDR3 is CASSNVGDEQYF. The CDR3 bases are TGTGCCAGCAGTAACGTGGGAGACGAGCAGTACTTC. The rearrangement links TRBV6-5 to TRBJ2-7, with D perhaps TRBD2 (5 bases). Germline lookup yields CDR1 MNHEY and CDR2 SVGAGI. V was trimmed by 5 bases and J by 5 bases, leaving 10 bases between them. The length of the CDR3 is 12 residues.

This chain links TRBV10-3 with TRBJ2-5; 7 bases map to TRBD2. Losses at the gene ends were 3 bases for V and 7 bases for J; bases not matched to a gene: 17. The CDR3 length is 17 residues. Germline assignment: CDR1 ENHRY and CDR2 SYGVKD. CDR3 sequence (DNA): TGTGCCATCAGTGATCCGAGCGGGACGGGAGGTGTGGGGACCCAGTACTTC. Translated, it gives CAISDPSGTGGVGTQYF.

The J gene is TRBJ1-1, the V gene TRBV12-3 or TRBV12-4; tentative D call: TRBD1 (6 bases). The CDR3 consists of 13 residues. Trimming took off 2 bases at V and 3 bases at J, with 7 bases between the two ends. CDR3 in amino acids: CASSLQGYTEAFF. In nucleotides, the CDR3 is TGTGCCAGCAGTTTACAGGGGTACACTGAAGCTTTCTTT.

The chain links TRBV19 to TRBJ1-5, with no clear D. The V gene lost 7 bases and the J gene lost 9 bases, with 10 bases spanning the gap. The CDR3 runs to 11 residues. CDR1 LNHDA and CDR2 SQIVND come from the germline V gene (reference sequence). This chain's CDR3 is CASNDGWPQHF. The CDR3 coding sequence is TGTGCCAGTAATGACGGGTGGCCCCAGCATTTT.

This chain uses TRBV12-5 with TRBJ2-7; 8 nucleotides match TRBD1. The CDR3 contains 17 residues. After removal of 0 bases from V and 4 bases from J, the junction contained 11 bases not matched to a gene. Germline CDR1 and CDR2: LGHNT and FRNRAP. CDR3 nucleotides: TGTGCTAGTGGTTTGGTACCCGCCGGGACAGGTATATACGAGCAGTACTTC. Amino acid sequence: CASGLVPAGTGIYEQYF.

The rearrangement uses TRBV19 and TRBJ1-5, with 8 bases lining up with TRBD1. The germline V gene has CDR1 LNHDA and CDR2 SQIVND (reference sequence). Germline trimming cut 4 bases from V and 7 bases from J; bases unmatched to any gene: 3. The CDR3 spans 13 residues. CDR3 loop: CASSTGGGQPQHF. Here the CDR3 DNA reads TGTGCCAGTAGTACAGGGGGCGGGCAGCCCCAGCATTTT.

The rearrangement joins TRBV19 to TRBJ2-7; 9 nucleotides match TRBD1. The CDR3 contains 13 residues. Germline CDR1 and CDR2: LNHDA and SQIVND (reference sequence). V was clipped by 5 bases and J by 2 bases; unmatched bases: 1. In DNA, the CDR3 is TGTGCCAGTAGTGGGGACAGGGCCTACGAGCAGTACTTC. Its translation is CASSGDRAYEQYF.

The rearrangement links TRBV3-1 (or the pseudogene TRBV3-2) to TRBJ2-3, with TRBD1 identical over 9 bases. The CDR3 loop spans 15 amino acids. CDR1 is LGHDT, CDR2 YNNKEL, per germline (reference sequence). V was pared by 5 bases and J by 4 bases, with 7 bases of the junction left unmatched. The CDR3 nucleotides read TGTGCCAGCAGCTCACAGGGGGCCGGCGCAGATACGCAGTATTTT. Protein: CASSSQGAGADTQYF.